This is a list of T cell receptor beta chains from one sample in a study of CD8+ T cells in alopecia areata. Here immunoSEQ multiplex PCR was the method, and the copy in TCRdb shows in-frame clones only, minus some. The sample consists of 130,000 or so clones, approximately 86% of them appearing once. The sequences come from CD8+ T cells sorted from blood, collected at week 4, from a patient treated with tofacitinib. The origin of the receptors is a human donor with alopecia areata. The CDR3 runs from the conserved cysteine through the conserved F or W. A D gene is named only where the DNA matches it firmly. A row's size may be missing; if present it is once, few, many or a size class.

D gene: -; clone size: -; V gene: TRBV5-6; CDR3 length: 12; J gene: TRBJ2-7; CDR3 DNA: TGTGCCAGCAGCTCTGGAGCCGCCGAGCAGTACTTC; CDR3 protein: CASSSGAAEQYF
D gene: TRBD2; clone size: -; V gene: TRBV2; CDR3 length: 15; J gene: TRBJ2-1; CDR3 DNA: TGTGCCAGCAGTGGTGATAGCGGGGGGGACAATGAGCAGTTCTTC; CDR3 protein: CASSGDSGGDNEQFF
D gene: -; clone size: -; V gene: TRBV2; CDR3 length: 13; J gene: TRBJ1-1; CDR3 DNA: TGTGCCAGCTCTGCGGGGGTGAACACTGAAGCTTTCTTT; CDR3 protein: CASSAGVNTEAFF
D gene: TRBD2; clone size: -; V gene: TRBV5-1; CDR3 length: 16; J gene: TRBJ2-3; CDR3 DNA: TGCGCCAGCAGCGACGCGGCTAGCGGCATCACAGATACGCAGTATTTT; CDR3 protein: CASSDAASGITDTQYF
D gene: -; clone size: -; V gene: TRBV12-5; CDR3 length: 13; J gene: TRBJ2-3; CDR3 DNA: TGTGCTAGTGGTTTAGGGGTCACAGATACGCAGTATTTT; CDR3 protein: CASGLGVTDTQYF
D gene: TRBD1; clone size: -; V gene: TRBV4-1; CDR3 length: 14; J gene: TRBJ2-1; CDR3 DNA: TGCGCCAGCAGCCCCGGACAGGGGGCGGATGAGCAGTTCTTC; CDR3 protein: CASSPGQGADEQFF
D gene: -; clone size: -; V gene: TRBV9; CDR3 length: 13; J gene: TRBJ2-3; CDR3 DNA: TGTGCCAGCAGCGTGGAAGGAACAGATACGCAGTATTTT; CDR3 protein: CASSVEGTDTQYF
D gene: -; clone size: -; V gene: TRBV5-6; CDR3 length: 15; J gene: TRBJ1-5; CDR3 DNA: TGTGCCAGCAGCTTGGGGAGGATCGGCAATCAGCCCCAGCATTTT; CDR3 protein: CASSLGRIGNQPQHF
D gene: TRBD2; clone size: -; V gene: TRBV5-1; CDR3 length: 14; J gene: TRBJ2-7; CDR3 DNA: TGCGCCAGCACCGGGGGACTAGAAGACTACGAGCAGTACTTC; CDR3 protein: CASTGGLEDYEQYF
D gene: TRBD1; clone size: few; V gene: TRBV5-1; CDR3 length: 15; J gene: TRBJ2-7; CDR3 DNA: TGCGCCAGCAGCTTGGTTCAGGGGGCGAAAGGCGAGCAGTACTTC; CDR3 protein: CASSLVQGAKGEQYF
D gene: -; clone size: -; V gene: TRBV9; CDR3 length: 15; J gene: TRBJ2-3; CDR3 DNA: TGTGCCAGCAGCGTAGCCGGGGGGCGCACAGATACGCAGTATTTT; CDR3 protein: CASSVAGGRTDTQYF
D gene: TRBD1; clone size: -; V gene: TRBV13; CDR3 length: 15; J gene: TRBJ2-7; CDR3 DNA: TGTGCCAGCAGCCGAGGGACAGGGGCGAGCTACGAGCAGTACTTC; CDR3 protein: CASSRGTGASYEQYF
D gene: TRBD1; clone size: few; V gene: TRBV14; CDR3 length: 13; J gene: TRBJ2-2; CDR3 DNA: TGTGCCAGCAGGACAGGGAACGGCGGGGAGCTGTTTTTT; CDR3 protein: CASRTGNGGELFF
D gene: -; clone size: -; V gene: TRBV13; CDR3 length: 14; J gene: TRBJ2-5; CDR3 DNA: TGTGCCAGCAGCGGAGGGGACAACCAAGAGACCCAGTACTTC; CDR3 protein: CASSGGDNQETQYF
D gene: -; clone size: once; V gene: TRBV5-6; CDR3 length: 11; J gene: TRBJ2-1; CDR3 DNA: TGTGCCAGCAGCCTATCGAATGAGCAGTTCTTC; CDR3 protein: CASSLSNEQFF
D gene: TRBD1; clone size: -; V gene: TRBV7-8; CDR3 length: 15; J gene: TRBJ2-1; CDR3 DNA: TGTGCCAGCAGCTCGGGACAGGGGAGAGCCAATGAGCAGTTCTTC; CDR3 protein: CASSSGQGRANEQFF
D gene: -; clone size: -; V gene: TRBV29-1; CDR3 length: 9; J gene: TRBJ2-1; CDR3 DNA: TGCAGCGGGGGAAATGAGCAGTTCTTC; CDR3 protein: CSGGNEQFF
D gene: -; clone size: -; V gene: TRBV30; CDR3 length: 11; J gene: TRBJ2-7; CDR3 DNA: TGTGCCTGGAGTCGGAGCTACGAGCAGTACTTC; CDR3 protein: CAWSRSYEQYF
D gene: -; clone size: -; V gene: TRBV29-1; CDR3 length: 11; J gene: TRBJ2-7; CDR3 DNA: TGCAGCGTTCAGGGATTAGACGAGCAGTACTTC; CDR3 protein: CSVQGLDEQYF
D gene: TRBD1; clone size: -; V gene: TRBV29-1; CDR3 length: 11; J gene: TRBJ2-4; CDR3 DNA: TGCAGCGTGAACAGGGGGCACATTCAGTACTTC; CDR3 protein: CSVNRGHIQYF
D gene: TRBD1; clone size: -; V gene: TRBV19; CDR3 length: 15; J gene: TRBJ1-1; CDR3 DNA: TGTGCCAGTAGTACCACGACAGGGACCCTAAGAGAAGCTTTCTTT; CDR3 protein: CASSTTTGTLREAFF
D gene: TRBD2; clone size: -; V gene: TRBV9; CDR3 length: 15; J gene: TRBJ2-2; CDR3 DNA: TGTGCCAGCAGCCTAGCGGGGGGAAACACCGGGGAGCTGTTTTTT; CDR3 protein: CASSLAGGNTGELFF
D gene: -; clone size: -; V gene: TRBV13; CDR3 length: 15; J gene: TRBJ2-1; CDR3 DNA: TGTGCCAGCAGCCCCCCCAGGGATACAGGCAATGAGCAGTTCTTC; CDR3 protein: CASSPPRDTGNEQFF
D gene: -; clone size: once; V gene: TRBV5-4; CDR3 length: 15; J gene: TRBJ1-2; CDR3 DNA: TGTGCCAGCAGCTTGAGGCAGAAAACTAACTATGGCTACACCTTC; CDR3 protein: CASSLRQKTNYGYTF
D gene: TRBD1; clone size: -; V gene: TRBV7-8; CDR3 length: 16; J gene: TRBJ1-5; CDR3 DNA: TGTGCCAGCAGCTTAGAAGACAGGGAGCTCAATCAGCCCCAGCATTTT; CDR3 protein: CASSLEDRELNQPQHF
D gene: -; clone size: -; V gene: TRBV29-1; CDR3 length: 12; J gene: TRBJ2-7; CDR3 DNA: TGCAGCGTTGAAGACGACAGACCCGAGCAGTACTTC; CDR3 protein: CSVEDDRPEQYF
D gene: -; clone size: once; V gene: TRBV7-7; CDR3 length: 17; J gene: TRBJ2-3; CDR3 DNA: TGTGCCAGCAGCTTTGGTGGAGGCCTTGGGGGCACAGATACGCAGTATTTT; CDR3 protein: CASSFGGGLGGTDTQYF
D gene: -; clone size: -; V gene: TRBV5-6; CDR3 length: 14; J gene: TRBJ2-7; CDR3 DNA: TGTGCAAGCATCGGGCGGGGGCCCTTCTACGAGCAGTACTTC; CDR3 protein: CASIGRGPFYEQYF
D gene: -; clone size: -; V gene: TRBV28; CDR3 length: 12; J gene: TRBJ2-7; CDR3 DNA: TGTGCCAGCAGTTCTGGACTCTACGAGCAGTACTTC; CDR3 protein: CASSSGLYEQYF
D gene: -; clone size: -; V gene: TRBV27; CDR3 length: 14; J gene: TRBJ1-2; CDR3 DNA: TGTGCCAGCAGTTTAACGGGACGTGGCTATGGCTACACCTTC; CDR3 protein: CASSLTGRGYGYTF
D gene: TRBD1; clone size: -; V gene: TRBV27; CDR3 length: 15; J gene: TRBJ1-4; CDR3 DNA: TGTGCCAGCACACCCGGGACAGGGGCAGCTGAAAAACTGTTTTTT; CDR3 protein: CASTPGTGAAEKLFF
D gene: TRBD1; clone size: -; V gene: TRBV5-6; CDR3 length: 14; J gene: TRBJ2-7; CDR3 DNA: TGTGCCAGCAGCCCCGGACAGGGGGCCAACGAGCAGTACTTC; CDR3 protein: CASSPGQGANEQYF
D gene: TRBD2; clone size: -; V gene: TRBV27; CDR3 length: 14; J gene: TRBJ2-2; CDR3 DNA: TGTGCCAGTCAGGGACTAGCGGACACCGGGGAGCTGTTTTTT; CDR3 protein: CASQGLADTGELFF
D gene: -; clone size: -; V gene: TRBV2; CDR3 length: 12; J gene: TRBJ2-2; CDR3 DNA: TGTGCCAGCAGGGATGGGCGCGAGGAGCTGTTTTTT; CDR3 protein: CASRDGREELFF
D gene: -; clone size: -; V gene: TRBV15; CDR3 length: 16; J gene: TRBJ2-3; CDR3 DNA: TGTGCCACCAGCGGGCAAGGGTTGGGAGGCACAGATACGCAGTATTTT; CDR3 protein: CATSGQGLGGTDTQYF
D gene: -; clone size: -; V gene: TRBV27; CDR3 length: 14; J gene: TRBJ2-2; CDR3 DNA: TGTGCCAGCAGTTCGGGGGCCCGCACCGGGGAGCTGTTTTTT; CDR3 protein: CASSSGARTGELFF
D gene: TRBD2; clone size: once; V gene: TRBV5-1; CDR3 length: 19; J gene: TRBJ2-5; CDR3 DNA: TGCGCCAGCAGCCCCGGACTAGCGGGAGGAGGTCCGGTGGTAGAGACCCAGTACTTC; CDR3 protein: CASSPGLAGGGPVVETQYF
D gene: -; clone size: -; V gene: TRBV6-1; CDR3 length: 13; J gene: TRBJ2-7; CDR3 DNA: TGTGCCAGCAGTGAAGTTTGGGTCTACGAGCAGTACTTC; CDR3 protein: CASSEVWVYEQYF
D gene: TRBD1; clone size: once; V gene: TRBV7-6; CDR3 length: 16; J gene: TRBJ1-1; CDR3 DNA: TGTGCCAGCAGCCTCCGACAGGGGATGAGGGGCACTGAAGCTTTCTTT; CDR3 protein: CASSLRQGMRGTEAFF
D gene: TRBD2; clone size: -; V gene: TRBV2; CDR3 length: 15; J gene: TRBJ2-5; CDR3 DNA: TGTGCCAGCAGTGAGCCCCGGGAGGTCCAAGAGACCCAGTACTTC; CDR3 protein: CASSEPREVQETQYF
D gene: -; clone size: few; V gene: TRBV19; CDR3 length: 15; J gene: TRBJ2-3; CDR3 DNA: TGTGCCAGTAGTATGGGGCAGGAGGTAGCAGATACGCAGTATTTT; CDR3 protein: CASSMGQEVADTQYF
D gene: TRBD2; clone size: -; V gene: TRBV4-1; CDR3 length: 18; J gene: TRBJ2-1; CDR3 DNA: TGCGCCAGCAGCCAAGATCGGGCTAGCGGGGGGGCAAACAATGAGCAGTTCTTC; CDR3 protein: CASSQDRASGGANNEQFF